The clone carrying this T cell receptor beta chain was found a few times. Antigen unknown. This record belongs to a study of human T cells and chemical hapten exposure. Study at large: Each patient's scalp received weekly diphenylcyclopropenone throughout the approximately 25-week study. General study findings and limits: Expanded TCR counts at PT1 went up together with patch test score, a positive correlation.

The sample's time point: pre-sensitization, week 0. Treatment defined: therapeutic diphenylcyclopropenone sensitization with weekly scalp DPC. Germline V CDR1 and CDR2: WSHSY, SAAADI. The CDR3 covers 15 residues. V dropped 0 bases and J dropped 5 bases, with 13 bases sitting between them. The library tagged each cDNA molecule with unique molecular identifiers. Authors' data handling: Between 23,224 and 690,600 TCRs appeared in each sample, and the median stood at roughly 100,000. TCRdb reprocessed the RACE reads via MiXCR and lists one record per CDR3 protein. It is TCRdb's table, rather than the study itself, that gives the V and J calls and clone size. This sample carries roughly 260,000 distinct CDR3 sequences, approximately 8.4% of them seen once, and the ten largest clones take over 2%.

The chain links TRBV10-2 to TRBJ2-5; D call uncertain. The specimen was whole blood, collected in connection with sensitization to the hapten diphenylcyclopropenone (DPC). This clonotype was obtained from a middle-aged woman with alopecia areata. Some clones in this sample may be carry-over from other donors' samples. Here the CDR3 DNA reads TGCGCCAGCAGTGAGTCGGGCTCCTTAAGGGAGACCCAGTACTTC. It codes for CASSESGSLRETQYF.